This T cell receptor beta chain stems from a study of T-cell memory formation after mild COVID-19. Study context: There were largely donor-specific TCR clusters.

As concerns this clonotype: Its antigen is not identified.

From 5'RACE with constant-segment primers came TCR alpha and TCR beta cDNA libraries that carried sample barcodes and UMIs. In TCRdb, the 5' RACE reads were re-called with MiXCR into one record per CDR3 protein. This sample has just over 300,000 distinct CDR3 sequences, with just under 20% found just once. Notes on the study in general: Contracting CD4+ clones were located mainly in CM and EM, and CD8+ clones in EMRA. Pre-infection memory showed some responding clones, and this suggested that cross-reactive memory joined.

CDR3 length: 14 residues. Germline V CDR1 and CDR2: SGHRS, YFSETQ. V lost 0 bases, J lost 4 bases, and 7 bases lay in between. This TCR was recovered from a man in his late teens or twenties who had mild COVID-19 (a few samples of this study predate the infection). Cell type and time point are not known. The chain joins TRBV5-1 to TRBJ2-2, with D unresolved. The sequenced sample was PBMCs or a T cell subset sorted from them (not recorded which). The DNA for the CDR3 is TGCGCCAGCAGCTTGGGACAACTCACCGGGGAGCTGTTTTTT. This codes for CASSLGQLTGELFF.